The 22 T cell receptor beta chains below come from one sample, sequenced in a study of beta chain features in type 1 diabetes. Expressed TCRB transcripts were sequenced after all isolated RNA was converted to cDNA. Measured with immunoSEQ multiplex PCR; TCRdb has only the in-frame clones, and not every one. The repertoire includes under 250,000 clones, roughly 13% of them detected once, and roughly 0.024% sits in the top ten. The sample consisted of naive CD4+ T cells from blood. All receptors derive from a woman aged 40 to 50 in good health.

The chain combines TRBV5-1 with TRBJ1-5; the match to TRBD1 covers 7 bases. This CDR3 has 17 amino acids. Unmatched junction bases numbered 8, after V lost 0 bases and J lost 2 bases. CDR1 and CDR2 (germline): SGHRS, YFSETQ. The CDR3 spells CASSLENYRGRNQPQHF. CDR3 nucleotide sequence: TGCGCCAGCAGCTTGGAAAATTACAGGGGACGCAATCAGCCCCAGCATTTT.

This chain links TRBV2 with TRBJ1-5; 7 nucleotides align to TRBD1. V dropped 5 bases and J dropped 9; count of bases not matched to a gene: 7. CDR1 is SNHLY, CDR2 FYNNEI, per germline. The CDR3 runs 13 residues. The CDR3: CASSRDSSRPQHF. The CDR3 DNA is TGTGCCAGCAGTCGGGACAGTTCGCGGCCCCAGCATTTT.

Only a few counts were recorded for this clone. The rearrangement links TRBV5-4 to TRBJ2-2; D possibly corresponds to TRBD2 (5 bases). The length of the CDR3 is 15 residues. Trimming pared 0 bases from V and 4 bases from J, leaving 10 bases between. Germline V gene data show CDR1 as SGHNT and CDR2 as YYREEE (reference sequence). The CDR3 region is CASSLELAGTGELFF. CDR3 nucleotide sequence: TGTGCCAGCAGCTTGGAGTTGGCGGGCACCGGGGAGCTGTTTTTT.

This clone turned up a few times. The chain carries TRBV4-3 and TRBJ1-3; TRBD1 agrees at 10 bases. This CDR3 is 16 amino acids long. The J segment lost 3 bases and the V segment lost 3 bases, leaving 5 bases of the junction unmatched. The germline V gene has CDR1 LGHNA and CDR2 YSLEER. The CDR3 DNA follows: TGCGCCAGCAGCCAGACCGGGACAGGGGTTGGAAACACCATATATTTT. Encoded protein: CASSQTGTGVGNTIYF.

The table lists this clone with a few counts. The chain has TRBV7-2 and TRBJ2-5, with 8 bases lining up with TRBD1. CDR1 is SGHTA and CDR2 is FQGNSA in the germline V gene. Losses at the gene ends were 4 bases for V and 2 bases for J; bases not matched to a gene: 0. There are 13 residues in the CDR3. The CDR3 loop reads CASSYRGQETQYF. CDR3 in DNA: TGTGCCAGCAGCTACAGGGGGCAAGAGACCCAGTACTTC.

V and J are TRBV5-1 and TRBJ1-2; D not certain. The CDR3 is made up of 12 amino acids. In germline, CDR1 is SGHRS, CDR2 YFSETQ. V was trimmed by 5 bases and J by 4 bases, leaving 9 bases between them. The CDR3 loop is CASSEPGYGYTF. In DNA form, the CDR3 reads TGCGCCAGCAGTGAGCCAGGCTATGGCTACACCTTC.

Here the CDR3 reads CASSQDESSGANVLTF. CDR3 sequence (DNA): TGTGCCAGCAGCCAAGATGAGAGCTCTGGGGCCAACGTCCTGACTTTC. The chain recombines TRBV4-2 with TRBJ2-6; D remains unclear. The germline V gene encodes CDR1 LGHNA and CDR2 YNFKEQ. The germline V and J ends were trimmed by 0 bases and 0 bases, with 6 bases remaining between them. The CDR3 runs 16 residues.

This clone has only a few counts. V and J are TRBV11-2 and TRBJ2-1; 8 bases are shared with TRBD2. V lost 0 bases to trimming and J lost 7 bases; unmatched junction nucleotides: 5. Germline V gene lookup returns CDR1 SGHAT and CDR2 FQNNGV. CDR3 length: 15 amino acids. DNA of the CDR3: TGTGCCAGCAGCTTAGAGCGGACTAGCAGGAATGAGCAGTTCTTC. It codes for CASSLERTSRNEQFF.

This clone was seen more than once but under ten times. The chain has TRBV6-5 and TRBJ2-7; weak D call: TRBD1 (5 bases). The CDR3 runs 14 residues. Trimming removed 2 bases from V and 1 base from J, with 9 bases in between. The V gene's germline CDR1 is MNHEY and CDR2 SVGAGI. The CDR3 protein is CASSYGRASYEQYF. The DNA for the CDR3 is TGTGCCAGCAGTTACGGCAGGGCATCCTACGAGCAGTACTTC.

V is TRBV4-1 and J is TRBJ1-2, with TRBD1 matching over 11 bases. The CDR3 has 17 residues. V gave up 6 bases and J gave up 2 bases; unmatched junction bases: 11. Germline V gene data show CDR1 as MGHRA and CDR2 as YSYEKL. The CDR3 loop is CASRPVGQGDANYGYTF. CDR3 DNA sequence: TGCGCCAGCAGGCCCGTGGGACAGGGGGACGCGAACTATGGCTACACCTTC.

The chain links TRBV18 to TRBJ2-2; a weak D match, TRBD2 (6 bases). V lost 2 bases and J lost 6, with 10 bases in between. Germline CDR1 KGHSH, CDR2 LQKENI. The CDR3 totals 14 residues. This CDR3 reads CASSPGRGAGELFF. The CDR3 DNA reads TGTGCCAGCTCACCAGGGCGGGGAGCCGGGGAGCTGTTTTTT.

A few counts support this clone. This sequence joins TRBV18 and TRBJ2-7; 8 bases align to TRBD1. V lost 0 bases, J lost 4 bases, and 2 bases stayed unmatched. CDR3 length: 14 residues. Germline lookup yields CDR1 KGHSH and CDR2 LQKENI. CDR3 loop: CASSPPRDRYEQYF. The DNA of the CDR3 is TGTGCCAGCTCACCACCGCGGGACAGGTACGAGCAGTACTTC.

This chain links TRBV11-2 with TRBJ1-6; D is perhaps TRBD1 (6 bases). Germline V lookup: CDR1 SGHAT, CDR2 FQNNGV. V lost 1 base, J lost 10 bases, and 20 bases lay in between. The CDR3 covers 17 residues. CDR3 bases: TGTGCCAGCAGCTTAGCGCAGGGACACAGGGCGGGCTCACCCCTCCACTTT. Translating gives CASSLAQGHRAGSPLHF.

This clone was seen a few times. The chain joins TRBV6-5 to TRBJ1-2, with a possible D match to TRBD1 (5 bases). The CDR3 is 13 amino acids. Germline lookup yields CDR1 MNHEY and CDR2 SVGAGI. The V gene lost 6 bases and the J gene lost 8 bases, with 16 bases spanning the gap. DNA for the CDR3: TGTGCCAGCAGGTCCGACCACAGGCGCGGCTACACCTTC. Its protein product is CASRSDHRRGYTF.

In this sample, this clone turned up a few times. The V gene is TRBV10-2, the J gene TRBJ2-7; 7 positions match TRBD1. Per germline, CDR1 WSHSY and CDR2 SAAADI. The J segment lost 7 bases and the V segment lost 1 base, leaving 4 bases of the junction unmatched. The CDR3 is made up of 13 amino acids. The CDR3 loop is CASSEWTGGEQYF. The CDR3 DNA reads as TGCGCCAGCAGTGAGTGGACAGGTGGGGAGCAGTACTTC.

The sample holds a few counts of this clone. CDR3 in amino acids: CASSLAGGGADTQYF. The CDR3 bases are TGCGCCAGCAGCTTGGCCGGCGGGGGGGCAGATACGCAGTATTTT. The chain couples TRBV5-1 to TRBJ2-3, with 9 bases identical to TRBD2. The CDR3 has 15 residues. V shed 0 bases and J 4 bases; nucleotides not matched to a gene: 3. Germline loops: CDR1 SGHRS, CDR2 YFSETQ.

A few counts support this clone. The rearrangement uses TRBV4-3 and TRBJ2-3, with TRBD2 identical over 9 bases. V gave up 0 bases and J gave up 0 bases; unmatched junction bases: 13. CDR1 and CDR2 (germline): LGHNA, YSLEER. There are 20 residues in the CDR3. CDR3 loop: CASSQDESGASGASTDTQYF. The CDR3 DNA reads as TGCGCCAGCAGCCAAGATGAGTCGGGGGCTAGCGGGGCCAGCACAGATACGCAGTATTTT.

The chain joins TRBV7-9 to TRBJ2-7, with D possibly being TRBD1 (6 bases). V lost 5 bases and J 10 bases, leaving 12 bases between the germline ends. This CDR3 has 11 residues. Germline CDR1 reads SEHNR; CDR2 reads FQNEAQ (reference sequence). CDR3 in DNA: TGTGCCAGCAGCCCAGACAGGATTCAGTACTTC. Protein: CASSPDRIQYF.

This clone appeared a few times. The chain couples TRBV9 to TRBJ1-2, with TRBD1 as a possible D gene (5 bases). Germline loops: CDR1 SGDLS, CDR2 YYNGEE. This CDR3 contains 16 residues. The ends were cut back, 4 bases at V and 4 bases at J, with 20 bases in the middle. The CDR3 region is CASSPEGQVNSYGYTF. Here the CDR3 DNA reads TGTGCCAGCAGCCCGGAGGGGCAGGTGAATTCCTATGGCTACACCTTC.

This clone was detected a few times. The V and J genes are TRBV5-1 and TRBJ1-1; 8 bases are a match to TRBD1. J was trimmed by 4 bases and V by 4 bases; bases with no gene match: 6. Germline V lookup: CDR1 SGHRS, CDR2 YFSETQ. The CDR3 has 14 residues. CDR3 amino acids: CASSGTGGVTEAFF. DNA for the CDR3: TGCGCCAGCAGCGGGACAGGTGGGGTCACTGAAGCTTTCTTT. The full variable domain, in which reference TRBV5-1 and TRBJ1-1 provide the parts outside the CDR3, is KAGVTQTPRYLIKTRGQQVTLSCSPISGHRSVSWYQQTPGQGLQFLFEYFSETQRNKGNFPGRFSGRQFSNSRSEMNVSTLELGDSALYLCASSGTGGVTEAFFGQGTRLTVV.

V and J are TRBV6-5 and TRBJ1-6; 9 bases fit TRBD1. The germline gives CDR1 MNHEY, CDR2 SVGAGI. V lost 2 bases and J lost 10; bases outside the gene matches: 6. This CDR3 spans 15 amino acids. CDR3 DNA sequence: TGTGCCAGCAGTTACGAATGGACAGGGGTCTCACCCCTCCACTTT. Residues: CASSYEWTGVSPLHF.

Notes on this clone: At one end, the junction sequence differs from germline, possibly due to a read error. The J gene is TRBJ2-5, the V gene TRBV11-2, with 7 bases aligning to TRBD2. CDR3 length equals 15 residues. In germline, CDR1 is SGHAT, CDR2 FQNNGV. In nucleotides, the CDR3 is TGTGCCAGCAGCCCCTGGACTAGACAAAGAGAGGCCCAGTACTTC. It codes for CASSPWTRQREAQYF.